What follows is one T cell receptor (beta chain) and its context. Its antigen is not known. These data are taken from a study of CD8 T cells in ankylosing spondylitis. Points from the study as a whole: Blood of patients with ankylosing spondylitis appeared to be characterized by a TCR beta motif of several highly homologous variants. In ankylosing spondylitis patients, matched synovial fluid reportedly showed significant enrichment of disease-linked clones.

TCR beta libraries were made by quantitative 5'-RACE with molecular barcodes. MiXCR was run by TCRdb on the 5' RACE reads, yielding one entry per CDR3 protein. Of about 270,000 distinct CDR3 sequences detected, 32% appear once; the ten largest clones hold roughly 4.2%. This CDR3 has 15 amino acids. Looked up from germline, CDR1 is MNHEY and CDR2 is SVGAGI. Trimming at V came to 3 bases and at J to 6 bases, leaving 8 bases not matched to a gene. Sequencing used blood, either unsorted or a sorted T cell fraction (not recorded which). The genes are TRBV6-5 and TRBJ2-7, with 10 bases fitting TRBD1. This sequence was found in a male donor with ankylosing spondylitis or in good health (not recorded which). CDR3: CASSYGTGDVIEQYF. The CDR3, as DNA: TGTGCCAGCAGTTATGGGACAGGGGACGTTATCGAGCAGTACTTC.